The entry that follows covers one TCR beta chain sequence. As yet, its antigen is unknown. These data come from a study of T-cell reconstitution after alpha-beta-depleted transplantation in children. A TCRbeta library incorporating unique molecular identifiers was prepared. TCRdb reprocessed the PCR reads with MiXCR, giving one entry per CDR3 protein. The sample has almost 250,000 distinct CDR3 sequences; roughly 23% are singletons. Study conclusions and caveats: Expanded clones from the graft, numbering several hundred, reportedly supplied alpha-beta T cells about two months after transplant. Surviving recipient T cells and thymic progenitors accounted for the high day-60 TCRbeta diversity observed in some patients. The authors attributed T-cell counts and diversity one year after transplant mostly to newly produced T cells.

CDR1 is MDHEN, CDR2 SYDVKM, per germline. Trimming cost V 5 bases and J 0 bases; bases outside gene matches: 11. The CDR3 runs to 17 residues. The chain carries TRBV28 and TRBJ2-7, with TRBD2 identical over 9 bases. The sample was PBMCs, taken before TCRalphabeta/CD19-depleted stem cell transplant. This receptor was obtained from a girl aged 2-10 years with Fanconi anemia, due to receive a stem cell transplant. This CDR3 is CASSVGGLALVSYEQYF. CDR3 bases: TGTGCCAGCAGTGTAGGGGGACTAGCCCTTGTCTCCTACGAGCAGTACTTC. Full variable domain (remainder filled in from reference TRBV28 and TRBJ2-7): DVKVTQSSRYLVKRTGEKVFLECVQDMDHENMFWYRQDPGLGLRLIYFSYDVKMKEKGDIPEGYSVSREKKERFSLILESASTNQTSMYLCASSVGGLALVSYEQYFGPGTRLTVT.